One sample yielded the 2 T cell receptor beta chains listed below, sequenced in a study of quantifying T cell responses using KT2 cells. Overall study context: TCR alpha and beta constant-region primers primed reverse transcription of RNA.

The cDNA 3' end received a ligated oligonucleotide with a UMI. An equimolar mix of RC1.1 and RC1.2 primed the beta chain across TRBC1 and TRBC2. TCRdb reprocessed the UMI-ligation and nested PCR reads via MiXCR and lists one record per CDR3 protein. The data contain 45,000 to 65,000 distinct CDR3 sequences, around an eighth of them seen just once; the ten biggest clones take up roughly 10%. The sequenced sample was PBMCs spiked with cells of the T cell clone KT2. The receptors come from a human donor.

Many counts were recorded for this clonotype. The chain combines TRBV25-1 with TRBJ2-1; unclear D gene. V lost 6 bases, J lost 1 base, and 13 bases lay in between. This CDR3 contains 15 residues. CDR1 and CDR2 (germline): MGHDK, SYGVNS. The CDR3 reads CASSSWVESYNEQFF. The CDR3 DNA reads TGTGCCAGCAGCTCATGGGTAGAATCCTACAATGAGCAGTTCTTC. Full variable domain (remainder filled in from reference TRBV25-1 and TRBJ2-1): EADIYQTPRYLVIGTGKKITLECSQTMGHDKMYWYQQDPGMELHLIHYSYGVNSTEKGDLSSESTVSRIRTEHFPLTLESARPSHTSQYLCASSSWVESYNEQFFGPGTRLTVL.

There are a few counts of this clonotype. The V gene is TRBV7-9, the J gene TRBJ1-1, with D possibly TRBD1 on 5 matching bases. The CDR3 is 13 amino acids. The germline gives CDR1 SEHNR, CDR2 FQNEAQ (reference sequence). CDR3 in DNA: TGTGGCGAACGCCCGCGAGGGGACACTGAAGCTTTCTTT. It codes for CGERPRGDTEAFF.